Shown below are 3 T cell receptor beta chains from a single sample sequenced in a study of blood T cell repertoires in COVID-19. Measured with immunoSEQ multiplex PCR; TCRdb has only the in-frame clones, and not every one. This table holds a few hundred thousand clones, 80% to 85% found once. The sample consisted of peripheral blood. Every receptor here comes from a human donor in a cohort sampled during active COVID-19.

This sequence joins TRBV30 and TRBJ2-3; 10 nucleotides match TRBD2. The V gene end was trimmed by 0 bases and the J gene end by 4 bases; junction bases not matched to a gene: 7. The CDR3 sequence is 16 residues long. Germline V gives CDR1 GTSNPN, CDR2 SVGIG (reference sequence). CDR3 DNA: TGTGCCTGGAGTGTAGGCTCTAGCGGGAGTTCAGATACGCAGTATTTT. Its protein is CAWSVGSSGSSDTQYF.

The V call is TRBV27, the J call TRBJ2-7; 11 bases align to TRBD1. The CDR3 is 15 residues long. The germline gives CDR1 MNHEY, CDR2 SMNVEV (reference sequence). Unmatched junction bases numbered 6, after V lost 5 bases and J lost 3 bases. This CDR3 reads CASSPRTGGLYEQYF. Written as DNA, the CDR3 is TGTGCCAGCAGTCCCCGGACAGGGGGCCTCTACGAGCAGTACTTC.

This chain connects TRBV5-1 to TRBJ1-2, with TRBD1 matching 8 bases. The CDR3 covers 15 residues. Trimming cost V 7 bases and J 9 bases; bases outside gene matches: 17. CDR1 and CDR2 (germline): SGHRS, YFSETQ. CDR3 bases: TGCGCCAGCTACGACAGGGGAGGGACCTATTCGAGCTACACCTTC. It specifies CASYDRGGTYSSYTF.